The text below deals with one T cell receptor beta chain. Molecular barcoding with unique molecular identifiers was used for the TCRbeta library. MiXCR was run by TCRdb on the PCR reads, yielding one entry per CDR3 protein. The repertoire holds roughly 350,000 distinct CDR3 sequences, with around 10% as singletons. These data originate in a study of T-cell reconstitution after alpha-beta-depleted transplantation in children. This CDR3 is built from 14 residues. V lost 0 bases to trimming and J lost 3 bases, with 9 bases between them. Germline V CDR1 and CDR2: MGHRA, YSYEKL. This sequence was found in a human donor who donated a stem cell graft to a child with acute lymphoblastic leukemia. Sequenced here: PBMCs from the stem cell graft donor, sampled from the stem cell graft. The chain links TRBV4-1 to TRBJ2-7, with D unresolved. CDR3 nucleotides: TGCGCCAGCAGCCAAGATGGGTCTTACTACGAGCAGTACTTC. Translating it yields CASSQDGSYYEQYF.